This entry features one T cell receptor beta chain sequence. What antigen it recognizes has not been identified. The CDR3, cysteine through phenylalanine, is 14 amino acids long. A DNA sequence was not provided. The germline V gene gives CDR1 as SGHTA and CDR2 as FQGTGA. HCMV-specific IgG was detected in serum with a commercial ELISA kit to determine HCMV serostatus. Peripheral blood mononuclear cells were isolated from blood by Ficoll density gradient centrifugation. Instrument on record: Illumina HiSeq 2000. 5'RACE template switching, by which a universal primer site and unique molecular identifiers were added, was used to make TCR beta cDNA libraries. cDNA synthesis was primed from the TCR beta constant segment and was followed by two successive PCR amplification steps. In the paper's pipeline: MIGEC was used to demultiplex reads and group reads by UMI, and MiTCR was used to assemble and quantify clonotypes. To remove erroneous sequences, TCR cDNA sequences were retained only when supported by two or more reads. The tcR package was used for downstream repertoire analysis, and clonotypes were matched between fractions using CDR3 nucleotide sequence together with V segment. VDJmatch was used to annotate antigen specificity against VDJdb, with one amino acid substitution in CDR3 allowed. After the reads were reprocessed by TCRdb, one entry was made per CDR3 protein sequence, with no DNA. It is TCRdb's table, rather than the study itself, that gives the V and J calls and clone size. The table for this sample records 200,000 to 300,000 distinct CDR3 sequences. About 4% of the sample comes from the top ten.

This record comes from a study of T cells expressing NK-cell markers (dated by TCRdb to the early 2020s). A note on the overall study: In sorted CD3+CD56+NKG2C+, CD3+CD56+NKG2C- and CD3+CD56-NKG2C+ T-cell subsets from several donors, TCR beta-chain repertoires were profiled. Among the eight sequenced donors, seven were HCMV-seropositive and one was HCMV-seronegative. Illumina HiSeq 2000/2500, MiSeq or NextSeq was used to sequence libraries as 2 x 150 bp reads. Randomly selected healthy volunteers, three men and five women, were used as the eight sequenced donors.

Overall study results and their limits: Whether the expanded NKG2C-expressing T cell clones were specific for HCMV antigens remained unclear. In several donors, the dominant CD3+CD56+NKG2C+ clonotypes were found to rank among the top 10 CD8+ clonotypes and to make up about 1.0-7.5% of CD8+ T cells. Those dominant clonotypes were again the most abundant among CD3+CD56-NKG2C+ cells in a handful of donors, at about 25-60.1%.

The rearranged segments are TRBV7-3 and TRBJ1-5. This sequence originates from a woman aged 18 to 75 in good health. Specimen: blood T cells: a sorted CD56 or NKG2C T cell subset, CD4+ or CD8+ T cells, or bulk PBMC T cells (not recorded which). The CDR3 sequence is CASSPTDRNQPQHF.